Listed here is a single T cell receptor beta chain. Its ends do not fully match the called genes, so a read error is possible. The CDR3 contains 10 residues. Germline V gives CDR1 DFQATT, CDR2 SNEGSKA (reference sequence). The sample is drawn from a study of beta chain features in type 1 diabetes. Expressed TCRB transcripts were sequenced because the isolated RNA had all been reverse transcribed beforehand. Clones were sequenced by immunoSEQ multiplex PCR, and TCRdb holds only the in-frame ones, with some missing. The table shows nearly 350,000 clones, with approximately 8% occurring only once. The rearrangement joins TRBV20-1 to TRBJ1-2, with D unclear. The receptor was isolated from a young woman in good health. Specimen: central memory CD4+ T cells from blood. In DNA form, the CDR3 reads TGCAGTGCTAAAGTCCAGGTCTGGGTCTTC. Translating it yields CSAKVQVWVF.